A single sample is the source of the 28 T cell receptor beta chains below, sequenced in a study of T cells in Graves' hyperthyroidism and ophthalmopathy (dated by TCRdb to between 2019 and 2020). The library relied on multiplex PCR. Instrument on record: Illumina HiSeq 2000. The TCR beta CDR3 regions were amplified from the RNA transcripts. For the first round of RT-PCR on the TCR CDR3, the HTBI primer set was used together with the Qiagen OneStep RT-PCR kit. TCRdb took the public reads, trimmed them with fastp at Q25, ran MiXCR for clone calling and kept in-frame beta chains. Identical CDR3 proteins give one entry, which carries the most common genes and DNA. The sample contains fewer than 650,000 distinct CDR3 sequences, 40% to 55% of them found a single time. The ten biggest clones cover 44% of the sample. The sequenced sample was peripheral blood or thyroid tissue (not recorded which). These receptors originate from an adult woman with Graves' disease, either hyperthyroidism or ophthalmopathy (not recorded which).

In nucleotides, the CDR3 is TGCAGCATTGGAGCAGGGGCGATGAACACTGAAGCTTTCTTT. Translating gives CSIGAGAMNTEAFF. J is TRBJ1-1 and V is TRBV29-1, with a possible D match to TRBD1 (6 bases). V shed 8 bases and J shed 0 bases, with 16 bases lying between them. The CDR3 is made up of 14 amino acids. Germline values: CDR1 SQVTM, CDR2 ANQGSEA.

This clonotype was picked up many times. The chain links TRBV10-3 to TRBJ1-2, with 7 bases that match TRBD1. Looked up from germline, CDR1 is ENHRY and CDR2 is SYGVKD. CDR3 length: 13 residues. V shed 7 bases, J shed 7 bases, and the junction held 9 bases outside the gene matches. The CDR3 is CAIKGQEHLGYTF. CDR3 in DNA: TGTGCCATCAAAGGACAGGAGCACCTTGGCTACACCTTC.

The CDR3 DNA is TGCGCCAGCGGGCCGGCTCAGACCTACGAGCAGTACTTC. Translating gives CASGPAQTYEQYF. The chain couples TRBV10-2 to TRBJ2-7; D not certain. Germline CDR1 and CDR2: WSHSY and SAAADI. The CDR3 is made up of 13 amino acids. Between the trimmed V and J ends, which lost 8 bases and 2 bases, there was a span of 13 bases.

CDR3 DNA: TGTGCCAGCAGCCAGGGGAGGAGGCCAGCACAAGAGACCCAGTACTTC. Translated: CASSQGRRPAQETQYF. The chain couples TRBV6-1 to TRBJ2-5; D might be TRBD1 or TRBD2, each matching 6 bases. CDR3 length: 16 amino acids. Germline-derived CDR1 and CDR2 are MNHNS and SASEGT. V lost 6 bases and J 2 bases, leaving 19 bases between the germline ends.

This clonotype was seen many times. V is TRBV5-1 and J is TRBJ1-1, with 8 bases identical to TRBD1. Trimming removed 2 bases from V and 3 bases from J; junction bases left unmatched: 3. This CDR3 is 14 amino acids long. From germline, CDR1 is SGHRS and CDR2 YFSETQ. The CDR3 loop is CASSFTGGDTEAFF. In nucleotides, the CDR3 is TGCGCCAGCAGCTTTACAGGGGGTGACACTGAAGCTTTCTTT.

In its sample, this clonotype was seen many times. This chain connects TRBV10-2 to TRBJ1-2; D ambiguous. The CDR3 length is 14 residues. V lost 4 bases and J lost 3, with 12 bases in between. The germline V gene has CDR1 WSHSY and CDR2 SAAADI. The CDR3 reads CASSATALDYGYTF. The CDR3 nucleotides read TGCGCCAGCAGTGCGACTGCTCTGGACTATGGCTACACCTTC.

Ten or more counts support this clonotype. The V call is TRBV2, the J call TRBJ1-1; the D gene is possibly TRBD1 (6 bases). The CDR3 spans 14 residues. Per germline, CDR1 SNHLY and CDR2 FYNNEI. V gave up 7 bases and J gave up 1 base, with 13 bases separating them. CDR3 in amino acids: CASTIRGQNTEAFF. The CDR3 DNA reads as TGTGCCAGCACCATCCGGGGACAGAACACTGAAGCTTTCTTT.

This clonotype was seen a few times. V is TRBV10-3 and J is TRBJ2-3; D not resolved. This CDR3 contains 12 residues. Germline CDR1 ENHRY, CDR2 SYGVKD. V was pared by 4 bases and J by 6 bases, with 8 bases between. CDR3 sequence reads: CAISGHEDTQYF. In nucleotides, the CDR3 is TGTGCCATCAGTGGCCATGAGGATACGCAGTATTTT.

Remarks on this clonotype: Germline is not matched at one junction end, which may reflect a read error. V is TRBV5-1 and J is TRBJ2-6; D is ambiguous. The CDR3 contains 15 residues. Germline V CDR1 and CDR2: SGHRS, YFSETQ. The DNA for the CDR3 is TGCGCCAGCACCTTGGGTGCAATGGGGGCCAACGTCCTGACTTTC. This gives the protein CASTLGAMGANVLTF. The complete variable domain, with remaining parts taken from reference TRBV5-1 and TRBJ2-6, reads KAGVTQTPRYLIKTRGQQVTLSCSPISGHRSVSWYQQTPGQGLQFLFEYFSETQRNKGNFPGRFSGRQFSNSRSEMNVSTLELGDSALYLCASTLGAMGANVLTFGAGSRLTVL.

This clonotype was seen ten or more times. The rearrangement uses TRBV2 and TRBJ2-7; TRBD1 might be the D (6 bases). Looked up from germline, CDR1 is SNHLY and CDR2 is FYNNEI. The CDR3 contains 11 residues. V was clipped by 11 bases and J by 10 bases, with 18 bases between them. The CDR3 protein is CAGGTTGNQYF. The CDR3 DNA is TGTGCCGGAGGAACCACAGGGAACCAGTACTTC.

As regards this clonotype: The conserved phenylalanine or tryptophan normally closing the CDR3 is absent here, so this likely arose from a read error. The V gene is TRBV7-9, the J gene TRBJ1-1; D is possibly TRBD1 (6 bases). Germline-derived CDR1 and CDR2 are SEHNR and FQNEAQ (reference sequence). This CDR3 comprises 14 residues. The CDR3: CASNLGGANTEAFL. In DNA form, the CDR3 reads TGTGCCAGCAACTTAGGGGGGGCGAACACTGAAGCTTTCCTT.

The chain is built from TRBV12-3 or TRBV12-4 and TRBJ1-2; 11 positions agree with TRBD1. This CDR3 comprises 15 residues. Germline trimming cut 2 bases from V and 5 bases from J; bases unmatched to any gene: 4. CDR3 loop: CASSLLGTGGYGYTF. DNA of the CDR3: TGTGCCAGCAGTTTATTAGGGACAGGGGGTTATGGCTACACCTTC.

This clonotype was counted ten times or more. This sequence joins TRBV12-3 or TRBV12-4 and TRBJ1-5; D gene uncertain. Trimming left V 3 bases short and J 6 bases short, with 9 bases between. CDR3 length equals 13 residues. The CDR3 coding sequence is TGTGCCAGCAGTTTTGGGGAGACTCAGCCCCAGCATTTT. It codes for CASSFGETQPQHF.

Comments on this clonotype: Given a much more abundant clone one base away, this may be a read error. V is TRBV5-4 and J is TRBJ1-4; D is undetermined. V was clipped by 2 bases and J by 4 bases, with 9 bases between them. This CDR3 region has 14 residues. Germline V CDR1 and CDR2: SGHNT, YYREEE (reference sequence). In nucleotides, the CDR3 is TGTGCCAGCAGCTTAGAGGTTCATAATGAAAAACTGTTTTTT. It yields the protein CASSLEVHNEKLFF.

The chain combines TRBV9 with TRBJ2-7; 8 bases map to TRBD1. CDR3 length equals 15 residues. V gave up 4 bases and J gave up 2 bases; unmatched junction bases: 8. Germline values: CDR1 SGDLS, CDR2 YYNGEE. The CDR3 nucleotides read TGTGCCAGCAGCTTCGGACAGGGAATAGCCTACGAGCAGTACTTC. Translation: CASSFGQGIAYEQYF.

Concerning this clonotype: At one of its ends the junction is not consistent with the germline gene, which may arise from a read error. The chain couples TRBV10-3 to TRBJ1-2, with D possibly matching TRBD1 (6 bases). Per germline, CDR1 ENHRY and CDR2 SYGVKD. The CDR3 is 14 residues long. CDR3 sequence reads: CTISEGGGAIDYTF. CDR3 DNA sequence: TGTACCATCAGTGAGGGGGGAGGGGCCATCGACTACACCTTC.

This clonotype was observed a few times. The junction departs from germline at one end; a sequencing error may be responsible. This chain links TRBV7-9 with TRBJ2-4, with 8 bases that match TRBD2. This CDR3 is 12 amino acids long. The germline V gene encodes CDR1 SEHNR and CDR2 FQNEAQ (reference sequence). CDR3 loop: CAISETGGVQYF. The CDR3 DNA is TGTGCCATCAGCGAGACGGGAGGGGTTCAGTACTTC.

V is TRBV7-2 and J is TRBJ2-1; 9 bases are a match to TRBD2. Germline V gene lookup returns CDR1 SGHTA and CDR2 FQGNSA. The CDR3 is made up of 16 amino acids. Trimming cost V 2 bases and J 6 bases; bases outside gene matches: 8. CDR3 protein: CASSLWAASGTNEQFF. The CDR3 nucleotides are TGTGCCAGCAGCTTATGGGCTGCTAGCGGGACCAATGAGCAGTTCTTC.

This clonotype occurred once. This sequence joins TRBV19 and TRBJ2-6; D not resolved. This CDR3 is 14 amino acids long. Trimming shortened V by 5 bases and J by 4 bases, and 9 bases separated the two germline ends. Germline V CDR1 and CDR2: LNHDA, SQIVND (reference sequence). The DNA of the CDR3 is TGTGCCAGTAGTCCCGTCCTGGGGGCCAACGTCCTGACTTTC. Translating it yields CASSPVLGANVLTF.

The chain carries TRBV24-1 and TRBJ2-2, with no clear D. V lost 9 bases and J lost 6, with 16 bases in between. This CDR3 has 14 residues. Looked up from germline, CDR1 is KGHDR and CDR2 is SFDVKD. The CDR3 loop is CATGQPGWAGELFF. The CDR3 DNA is TGTGCCACCGGGCAACCGGGTTGGGCCGGGGAGCTGTTTTTT.

The CDR3: CSVGRGQAVNTEAFF. The CDR3 DNA follows: TGCAGCGTAGGCAGGGGGCAGGCCGTCAACACTGAAGCTTTCTTT. This chain links TRBV29-1 with TRBJ1-1; TRBD1 aligns across 8 bases. Trimming took 6 bases from V and 2 from J; bases not matched to a gene: 11. Germline CDR1 and CDR2: SQVTM and ANQGSEA. The CDR3 consists of 15 residues.

This clonotype is a singleton in its sample. This rearrangement joins TRBV7-9 to TRBJ1-5, with D uncertain. The CDR3 runs to 14 residues. Germline V gene sequence: CDR1 SEHNR, CDR2 FQNEAQ (reference sequence). V was cut by 4 bases and J by 1 base, with 8 bases left in between. DNA of the CDR3: TGTGCCAGCAGCTCAGAAACGAGCAATCAGCCCCAGCATTTT. Encoded protein: CASSSETSNQPQHF. Combining the CDR3 with reference TRBV7-9 and TRBJ1-5 gives the whole variable domain DTGVSQNPRHKITKRGQNVTFRCDPISEHNRLYWYRQTLGQGPEFLTYFQNEAQLEKSRLLSDRFSAERPKGSFSTLEIQRTEQGDSAMYLCASSSETSNQPQHFGDGTRLSIL.

This chain uses TRBV14 with TRBJ2-5, with 8 positions matching TRBD2. The CDR3 is made up of 16 amino acids. Germline CDR1 and CDR2: SGHDN and FVKESK. Losses at the gene ends were 3 bases for V and 9 bases for J; bases not matched to a gene: 15. The DNA for the CDR3 is TGTGCCAGCAGCCATCCGAGCGGGAGCCAACGGGGGGCCCAGTACTTC. Protein sequence: CASSHPSGSQRGAQYF. Full variable domain (rest looked up from reference TRBV14 and TRBJ2-5): EAGVTQFPSHSVIEKGQTVTLRCDPISGHDNLYWYRRVMGKEIKFLLHFVKESKQDESGMPNNRFLAERTGGTYSTLKVQPAELEDSGVYFCASSHPSGSQRGAQYFGPGTRLLVL.

This clonotype was seen more than once but under ten times. The J gene is TRBJ2-5, the V gene TRBV15; D possibly matches TRBD1 or TRBD2 (5 bases each). CDR3 length: 14 residues. The ends were cut back, 8 bases at V and 5 bases at J, with 18 bases in the middle. CDR1 and CDR2 (germline): LNHNV, YYDKDF (reference sequence). The CDR3 loop reads CATGGPGIGETQYF. The CDR3 DNA sequence: TGTGCCACCGGGGGACCCGGAATTGGGGAGACCCAGTACTTC.

This chain links TRBV7-9 with TRBJ1-1, with a tentative D call TRBD1 (5 bases). The CDR3 has 15 residues. V was cut by 5 bases and J by 5 bases, with 18 bases left in between. Per the germline V gene, CDR1 is SEHNR and CDR2 is FQNEAQ (reference sequence). CDR3 sequence (DNA): TGTGCCAGCAGCCCTAGCCCGGGGACGTGGACTGAAGCTTTCTTT. Protein product: CASSPSPGTWTEAFF. Based on the CDR3 plus reference TRBV7-9 and TRBJ1-1, the full variable domain is DTGVSQNPRHKITKRGQNVTFRCDPISEHNRLYWYRQTLGQGPEFLTYFQNEAQLEKSRLLSDRFSAERPKGSFSTLEIQRTEQGDSAMYLCASSPSPGTWTEAFFGQGTRLTVV.

This clonotype was recorded many times. The chain combines TRBV20-1 with TRBJ1-5, with D possibly being TRBD1 (6 bases). Looked up from germline, CDR1 is DFQATT and CDR2 is SNEGSKA (reference sequence). This CDR3 region has 13 residues. Trimming took 5 bases from V and 1 from J, leaving 9 bases between them. The CDR3 DNA sequence: TGCAGTGCTGGCGGACAGAGCAATCAGCCCCAGCATTTT. The encoded protein is CSAGGQSNQPQHF.

This clonotype was picked up many times. The gene calls are TRBV20-1 and TRBJ2-7; perhaps D is TRBD1 or TRBD2 (5 bases each). The germline gives CDR1 DFQATT, CDR2 SNEGSKA (reference sequence). This CDR3 is 12 amino acids long. The ends were cut back, 7 bases at V and 1 base at J, with 11 bases in the middle. The chain's CDR3 is CSEGDLSYEQYF. The CDR3, as DNA: TGCAGTGAAGGGGACCTATCCTACGAGCAGTACTTC.

A few counts support this clonotype. CDR3 amino acids: CASSFEPGTGYEQYF. DNA for the CDR3: TGTGCCAGCAGCTTCGAGCCCGGGACGGGCTACGAGCAGTACTTC. This chain uses TRBV7-6 with TRBJ2-7; D possibly uses TRBD1 or TRBD2 (5 bases each). V lost 3 bases to trimming and J lost 3 bases, with 15 bases between them. Germline V gene data show CDR1 as SGHVS and CDR2 as FNYEAQ. The CDR3 covers 15 residues. Full variable domain (remainder filled in from reference TRBV7-6 and TRBJ2-7): GAGVSQSPRYKVTKRGQDVALRCDPISGHVSLYWYRQALGQGPEFLTYFNYEAQQDKSGLPNDRFSAERPEGSISTLTIQRTEQRDSAMYRCASSFEPGTGYEQYFGPGTRLTVT.